These 20 T cell receptor beta chains were all obtained from the same sample, sequenced in a study of blood T cell repertoires in COVID-19. Produced via immunoSEQ multiplex PCR; TCRdb's table is partial and in-frame only. In the table there are some 35,000 clones, around nine tenths of which are singletons. The source material was peripheral blood. The source of these receptors is a man between 65 and 85 years old with active COVID-19.

A single count supports this clone. The genes are TRBV9 and TRBJ2-2, with D maybe TRBD1 (5 bases). The CDR3 has 14 residues. V was trimmed by 5 bases and J by 5 bases, leaving 13 bases between them. The germline V gene has CDR1 SGDLS and CDR2 YYNGEE. The CDR3 is CASSRGGVTGELFF. CDR3 DNA: TGTGCCAGCAGTAGGGGTGGGGTAACCGGGGAGCTGTTTTTT.

The chain is built from TRBV19 and TRBJ1-2, with 8 bases identical to TRBD1. The CDR3 loop spans 15 amino acids. Germline loops: CDR1 LNHDA, CDR2 SQIVND (reference sequence). V lost 4 bases and J lost 4; bases outside the gene matches: 8. CDR3 residues: CASSTGQVRFYGYTF. DNA for the CDR3: TGTGCCAGTAGTACGGGACAGGTTCGATTCTATGGCTACACCTTC.

V and J are TRBV6-5 and TRBJ2-7; 10 bases align to TRBD2. Germline lookup yields CDR1 MNHEY and CDR2 SVGAGI. The CDR3 has 14 residues. V lost 6 bases to trimming and J lost 4 bases; unmatched junction nucleotides: 6. In DNA form, the CDR3 reads TGTGCCAGCAGCCCGGGACTAGCGACATACGAGCAGTACTTC. Translation: CASSPGLATYEQYF.

This chain joins TRBV5-1 and TRBJ1-4; maybe TRBD1 (5 bases). Trimming cost V 0 bases and J 5 bases, with 14 bases left between them. The CDR3 spans 16 residues. Germline V lookup: CDR1 SGHRS, CDR2 YFSETQ. Here the CDR3 reads CASSLGTHGGNEKLFF. CDR3 in DNA: TGCGCCAGCAGCTTGGGGACCCACGGGGGGAATGAAAAACTGTTTTTT.

The table lists this clone with a few counts. The chain combines TRBV5-1 with TRBJ2-7; TRBD2 agrees at 13 bases. This CDR3 has 18 residues. CDR1 and CDR2 (germline): SGHRS, YFSETQ. After removal of 1 base from V and 7 bases from J, the junction contained 14 bases not matched to a gene. CDR3 sequence reads: CASSLSAGGLAGVSEQYF. The CDR3 nucleotides read TGCGCCAGCAGCTTGAGTGCTGGTGGACTAGCGGGAGTTTCAGAGCAGTACTTC.

The chain couples TRBV28 to TRBJ1-2, with 10 bases that match TRBD1. The junction had 4 bases not matched to a gene; V was cut back by 4 bases and J by 5 bases. This CDR3 is built from 14 residues. Per germline, CDR1 MDHEN and CDR2 SYDVKM. The CDR3 here is CASSSPGQGYGYTF. The DNA of the CDR3 is TGTGCCAGCAGTTCACCGGGACAGGGGTATGGCTACACCTTC.

The chain carries TRBV6-2 or TRBV6-3 and TRBJ2-5, with D perhaps matching TRBD2 (5 bases). Germline V gene data show CDR1 as MNHEY and CDR2 as SVGEGT. The ends were cut back, 2 bases at V and 6 bases at J, with 10 bases in the middle. The CDR3 is 13 residues long. CDR3 loop: CASSYDGIKTQYF. In DNA, the CDR3 is TGTGCCAGCAGTTACGACGGGATAAAGACCCAGTACTTC.

The rearrangement joins TRBV27 to TRBJ1-4; possible D gene TRBD1, 6 bases. This CDR3 contains 14 residues. Germline CDR1 and CDR2: MNHEY and SMNVEV (reference sequence). V shed 4 bases and J shed 2 bases, with 8 bases lying between them. CDR3 protein: CASSSGGTNEKLFF. The CDR3 bases are TGTGCCAGCAGTTCGGGGGGCACTAATGAAAAACTGTTTTTT.

This chain links TRBV20-1 with TRBJ2-7; D unclear. Trimming removed 3 bases from V and 2 bases from J, with 5 bases in between. CDR3 length: 11 residues. Germline assignment: CDR1 DFQATT and CDR2 SNEGSKA (reference sequence). The CDR3, as DNA: TGCAGTGCTAGTGATACCTACGAGCAGTACTTC. Its protein is CSASDTYEQYF.

A word on this clone: At one of its ends the junction is not consistent with the germline gene, which may arise from a read error. CDR3: CAGSLLGGSNQPQHF. For the CDR3, the DNA is TGTGCCGGCAGCTTGTTAGGAGGTAGCAATCAGCCCCAGCATTTT. V and J are TRBV5-6 and TRBJ1-5; D is uncertain. The CDR3 length is 15 residues. Germline loops: CDR1 SGHDT, CDR2 YYEEEE.

V gene TRBV2 combines with J gene TRBJ2-7; possible D gene TRBD1, 6 bases. The CDR3 has 12 amino acids. The ends were cut back, 4 bases at V and 7 bases at J, with 11 bases in the middle. CDR1 is SNHLY and CDR2 is FYNNEI in the germline V gene. The CDR3 loop is CASSVGTGEQYF. The DNA for the CDR3 is TGTGCCAGCAGTGTTGGTACAGGGGAGCAGTACTTC.

The chain employs TRBV29-1 and TRBJ2-1, with 8 bases that match TRBD1. The germline V gene encodes CDR1 SQVTM and CDR2 ANQGSEA. V lost 6 bases, J lost 3 bases, and 7 bases stayed unmatched. The CDR3 runs to 14 residues. As DNA, the CDR3 is TGCAGCGTCCGCCGGGACAGGAACTACAATGAGCAGTTCTTC. Its translation: CSVRRDRNYNEQFF.

The chain links TRBV28 to TRBJ1-2; 9 bases agree with TRBD1. The CDR3 spans 13 residues. Germline CDR1 and CDR2: MDHEN and SYDVKM. V trimming: 5 bases; J trimming: 3 bases; junction bases outside the gene matches: 1. CDR3 nucleotides: TGTGCCAGCAGTCGACAGGGGGACTATGGCTACACCTTC. Amino acids: CASSRQGDYGYTF.

CDR3 region: CASSFGTSGANEQFF. The CDR3, as DNA: TGTGCCAGCAGTTTCGGGACTAGCGGGGCCAATGAGCAGTTCTTC. This sequence joins TRBV27 and TRBJ2-1; the match to TRBD2 covers 13 bases. CDR1 is MNHEY, CDR2 SMNVEV, per germline (reference sequence). After removal of 3 bases from V and 6 bases from J, the junction contained 2 bases not matched to a gene. There are 15 residues in the CDR3.

This clone was observed a single time. This chain uses TRBV27 with TRBJ1-2; 9 bases agree with TRBD1. Germline V CDR1 and CDR2: MNHEY, SMNVEV (reference sequence). This CDR3 has 14 residues. Trimming took 5 bases from V and 5 from J; bases not matched to a gene: 6. CDR3 in DNA: TGTGCCAGCAGTCTCCGACAGGGGGGGTATGGCTACACCTTC. Amino acids: CASSLRQGGYGYTF.

The V and J genes are TRBV18 and TRBJ1-2; 9 nucleotides align to TRBD1. The CDR3 has 15 residues. V shed 6 bases, J shed 2 bases, and the junction held 7 bases outside the gene matches. CDR1 KGHSH and CDR2 LQKENI come from the germline V gene. The CDR3: CASSRRQGVNYGYTF. CDR3 nucleotides: TGTGCCAGCTCCCGACGACAGGGGGTGAACTATGGCTACACCTTC. Based on the CDR3 plus reference TRBV18 and TRBJ1-2, the full variable domain is NAGVMQNPRHLVRRRGQEARLRCSPMKGHSHVYWYRQLPEEGLKFMVYLQKENIIDESGMPKERFSAEFPKEGPSILRIQQVVRGDSAAYFCASSRRQGVNYGYTFGSGTRLTVV.

This chain links TRBV11-2 with TRBJ2-7; perhaps D is TRBD1 or TRBD2 (5 bases each). The CDR3 totals 15 residues. Per the germline V gene, CDR1 is SGHAT and CDR2 is FQNNGV. The germline V and J ends were trimmed by 5 bases and 4 bases, with 18 bases remaining between them. The chain's CDR3 is CASSLGTGNLYEQYF. The CDR3 DNA reads as TGTGCCAGCAGCCTAGGGACCGGGAATCTGTACGAGCAGTACTTC. Using reference TRBV11-2 and TRBJ2-7 for the parts outside the CDR3, the full variable domain is EAGVAQSPRYKIIEKRQSVAFWCNPISGHATLYWYQQILGQGPKLLIQFQNNGVVDDSQLPKDRFSAERLKGVDSTLKIQPAKLEDSAVYLCASSLGTGNLYEQYFGPGTRLTVT.

The chain carries TRBV20-1 and TRBJ2-6; 8 nucleotides match TRBD2. J gave up 0 bases and V 3 bases, and 7 bases lay outside the gene matches. Germline V gene sequence: CDR1 DFQATT, CDR2 SNEGSKA (reference sequence). The CDR3 has 17 amino acids. The CDR3 reads CSASLAGGLSGANVLTF. The CDR3 DNA is TGCAGTGCTAGTCTGGCGGGAGGTCTCTCTGGGGCCAACGTCCTGACTTTC.

This clone has a handful of counts. The chain couples TRBV20-1 to TRBJ2-2; D gene unclear. With 3 bases removed from V and 2 bases from J, the gap between germline ends came to 7 bases. The CDR3 covers 13 residues. Germline CDR1 is DFQATT and CDR2 is SNEGSKA (reference sequence). CDR3 loop: CSASPLNTGELFF. CDR3 DNA: TGCAGTGCTAGTCCTCTCAACACCGGGGAGCTGTTTTTT.

V and J are TRBV6-5 and TRBJ2-5; TRBD1 agrees at 9 bases. Germline CDR1 reads MNHEY; CDR2 reads SVGAGI. The CDR3 covers 15 residues. Trimming removed 0 bases from V and 4 bases from J; junction bases left unmatched: 3. CDR3 amino acids: CASSYSQGAGETQYF. CDR3 sequence (DNA): TGTGCCAGCAGTTACTCACAGGGGGCTGGAGAGACCCAGTACTTC.